The 30 T cell receptor beta chains below come from one sample, sequenced in a study of blood T cell repertoires in COVID-19. Here immunoSEQ multiplex PCR was the method, and the copy in TCRdb shows in-frame clones only, minus some. The sample carries 200,000 to 250,000 clones, around 87% recorded once. The source material was PBMCs or T cells enriched from blood (not recorded which). The receptors here all came from a man aged 25 to 40 who had been exposed to COVID-19.

The chain joins TRBV11-2 to TRBJ2-7, with 10 bases lining up with TRBD2. V lost 5 bases and J lost 3; bases outside the gene matches: 7. The CDR3 extends over 15 amino acids. The germline V gene encodes CDR1 SGHAT and CDR2 FQNNGV. The CDR3 protein is CASSTRTSGDYEQYF. CDR3 DNA: TGTGCCAGCAGCACTCGGACTAGCGGAGACTACGAGCAGTACTTC.

The chain combines TRBV4-2 with TRBJ1-1; TRBD1 might be the D (6 bases). The ends were cut back, 1 base at V and 4 bases at J, with 13 bases in the middle. Per germline, CDR1 LGHNA and CDR2 YNFKEQ. The CDR3 spans 15 residues. The CDR3 nucleotides read TGTGCCAGCAGCCAAGTCTCCGGGGGGCTCACTGAAGCTTTCTTT. It encodes CASSQVSGGLTEAFF.

The chain carries TRBV7-2 and TRBJ2-2; 13 bases align to TRBD2. The germline V gene has CDR1 SGHTA and CDR2 FQGNSA. Trimming at V came to 5 bases and at J to 1 base, leaving 1 base not matched to a gene. The CDR3 spans 16 residues. CDR3: CASSRLAGGNTGELFF. The CDR3 DNA is TGTGCCAGCAGCAGACTAGCGGGGGGGAACACCGGGGAGCTGTTTTTT.

The table lists this clone with a count of one. The V and J genes are TRBV24-1 and TRBJ1-4; the D is unclear. Trimming cost V 5 bases and J 10 bases, with 10 bases left between them. This CDR3 has 12 amino acids. Germline lookup yields CDR1 KGHDR and CDR2 SFDVKD. The CDR3 DNA is TGTGCCACCAGTGGAGGGAGCGGAAAACTGTTTTTT. It codes for CATSGGSGKLFF.

The chain couples TRBV18 to TRBJ1-4; D is possibly TRBD1 (5 bases). The CDR3 has 14 residues. Germline values: CDR1 KGHSH, CDR2 LQKENI. V was clipped by 2 bases and J by 8 bases, with 12 bases between them. The CDR3 sequence is CASSPGAAEEKLFF. The CDR3 DNA sequence: TGTGCCAGCTCACCAGGGGCCGCCGAGGAAAAACTGTTTTTT.

The V call is TRBV5-1, the J call TRBJ2-7, with TRBD2 as a possible D gene (5 bases). V lost 4 bases and J lost 5, with 7 bases in between. The CDR3 covers 11 residues. CDR1 SGHRS and CDR2 YFSETQ come from the germline V gene. The CDR3 loop reads CASSRGDEQYF. The CDR3 bases are TGCGCCAGCAGCCGGGGAGACGAGCAGTACTTC.

V gene TRBV7-9 combines with J gene TRBJ2-5, with 12 bases that match TRBD1. Per germline, CDR1 SEHNR and CDR2 FQNEAQ (reference sequence). With V trimmed by 5 bases and J by 1 base, 5 bases remained unmatched. The length of the CDR3 is 16 residues. The CDR3 bases are TGTGCCAGCAGCATCAGGGACAGGGGGCTCCAAGAGACCCAGTACTTC. This codes for CASSIRDRGLQETQYF. Full variable domain (remainder filled in from reference TRBV7-9 and TRBJ2-5): DTGVSQNPRHKITKRGQNVTFRCDPISEHNRLYWYRQTLGQGPEFLTYFQNEAQLEKSRLLSDRFSAERPKGSFSTLEIQRTEQGDSAMYLCASSIRDRGLQETQYFGPGTRLLVL.

This clone is a singleton in its sample. This rearrangement joins TRBV30 to TRBJ1-1; D may be TRBD1 (5 bases). V shed 5 bases and J shed 3 bases, with 16 bases lying between them. The CDR3 consists of 14 residues. The germline gives CDR1 GTSNPN, CDR2 SVGIG (reference sequence). This chain's CDR3 is CAWDSWGVDTEAFF. CDR3 DNA: TGTGCCTGGGATTCGTGGGGGGTGGACACTGAAGCTTTCTTT.

This clone was seen once. The CDR3 DNA sequence: TGCAGTGCTAGTGCTACATGGGACAGAACTAACTATGGCTACACCTTC. Translated, it gives CSASATWDRTNYGYTF. V gene TRBV20-1 combines with J gene TRBJ1-2; 7 nucleotides align to TRBD1. The CDR3 is 16 residues long. With 3 bases clipped from V and 0 bases from J, the junction kept 10 bases outside the gene matches. Germline V gene lookup returns CDR1 DFQATT and CDR2 SNEGSKA (reference sequence).

The V and J genes are TRBV7-9 and TRBJ1-2; 7 nucleotides agree with TRBD1. Germline CDR1 SEHNR, CDR2 FQNEAQ (reference sequence). The CDR3 is 16 residues long. The V gene end was trimmed by 3 bases and the J gene end by 0 bases; junction bases not matched to a gene: 7. CDR3 DNA sequence: TGTGCCAGCAGCTTCGCAACAGGGGATCCTAACTATGGCTACACCTTC. Protein product: CASSFATGDPNYGYTF.

The V call is TRBV6-5, the J call TRBJ2-3; 9 bases are a match to TRBD2. Germline V CDR1 and CDR2: MNHEY, SVGAGI. The CDR3 is 14 residues long. J gave up 3 bases and V 7 bases, and 5 bases lay outside the gene matches. CDR3 in DNA: TGTGCCAGCAATAGCGGGGGCAAAACAGATACGCAGTATTTT. Its translation: CASNSGGKTDTQYF.

The chain combines TRBV3-1 (or the pseudogene TRBV3-2) with TRBJ1-1; weak D call: TRBD1 (6 bases). Trimming took off 3 bases at V and 3 bases at J, with 8 bases between the two ends. From germline, CDR1 is LGHDT and CDR2 YNNKEL (reference sequence). This CDR3 has 13 amino acids. This chain's CDR3 is CASSHGQYTEAFF. CDR3 DNA sequence: TGTGCCAGCAGCCACGGACAGTACACTGAAGCTTTCTTT.

The rearrangement joins TRBV2 to TRBJ1-5, with a possible D match to TRBD1 (5 bases). The CDR3 totals 15 residues. Germline V gene lookup returns CDR1 SNHLY and CDR2 FYNNEI. Trimming removed 6 bases at V and 6 bases at J, with 18 bases between. CDR3 region: CASRGMTGVGQPQHF. The CDR3 DNA reads as TGTGCCAGCAGGGGGATGACGGGGGTGGGTCAGCCCCAGCATTTT.

The chain couples TRBV11-2 to TRBJ2-1; D is perhaps TRBD2 (7 bases). The CDR3 totals 16 residues. Germline lookup yields CDR1 SGHAT and CDR2 FQNNGV. V lost 3 bases and J 4 bases, leaving 16 bases between the germline ends. In nucleotides, the CDR3 is TGTGCCAGCAGCTTGGAGGGACACGGGAGGTACAATGAGCAGTTCTTC. Translating gives CASSLEGHGRYNEQFF.

The rearrangement uses TRBV7-2 and TRBJ1-6, with D possibly matching TRBD1 (5 bases). Trimming shortened V by 3 bases and J by 6 bases, and 12 bases separated the two germline ends. Looked up from germline, CDR1 is SGHTA and CDR2 is FQGNSA. The CDR3 covers 15 residues. The CDR3 region has the DNA TGTGCCAGCAGCTTCTCCTGGCAGGGTAATTCACCCCTCCACTTT. Translated, it gives CASSFSWQGNSPLHF.

V gene TRBV6-5 combines with J gene TRBJ1-5; 8 positions match TRBD1. The CDR3 length is 15 residues. Germline V gene lookup returns CDR1 MNHEY and CDR2 SVGAGI. The V gene end was trimmed by 5 bases and the J gene end by 1 base; junction bases not matched to a gene: 4. CDR3: CASSPTGVSNQPQHF. CDR3 nucleotides: TGTGCCAGCAGTCCGACAGGGGTCAGCAATCAGCCCCAGCATTTT.

The chain has TRBV13 and TRBJ2-2; TRBD2 is a possible D gene (5 bases). Germline CDR1 reads PRHDT; CDR2 reads FYEKMQ (reference sequence). The CDR3 consists of 12 residues. Trimming took 5 bases from V and 5 from J, leaving 6 bases between them. In DNA form, the CDR3 reads TGTGCCAGCAGCACTAGGACCGGGGAGCTGTTTTTT. Translated: CASSTRTGELFF.

The chain has TRBV7-2 and TRBJ2-7; maybe TRBD1 (6 bases). V was cut by 5 bases and J by 4 bases, with 15 bases left in between. From germline, CDR1 is SGHTA and CDR2 FQGNSA. The CDR3 totals 14 residues. The chain's CDR3 is CASSHPGQTYEQYF. The CDR3 DNA sequence: TGTGCCAGCAGCCACCCGGGACAAACATACGAGCAGTACTTC.

A word on this clone: Different DNA sequences within this sample yield the same CDR3. The chain has TRBV30 and TRBJ2-7; possibly TRBD2 for D (5 bases). The germline V gene encodes CDR1 GTSNPN and CDR2 SVGIG (reference sequence). V was clipped by 0 bases and J by 1 base, with 7 bases between them. CDR3 length: 13 amino acids. DNA for the CDR3: TGTGCCTGGAGTGTCGGGGTTTCCTACGAGCAGTACTTC. It is translated as CAWSVGVSYEQYF.

The chain has TRBV6-5 and TRBJ1-5; 7 positions agree with TRBD1. There are 14 residues in the CDR3. J lost 3 bases, V lost 6 bases, and 5 bases had no gene match. Germline assignment: CDR1 MNHEY and CDR2 SVGAGI. CDR3 nucleotide sequence: TGTGCCAGCAGCCCGACAGGGTTCAATCAGCCCCAGCATTTT. It codes for CASSPTGFNQPQHF.

The chain combines TRBV19 with TRBJ1-1, with D uncertain. Per germline, CDR1 LNHDA and CDR2 SQIVND (reference sequence). V was clipped by 6 bases and J by 2 bases, with 10 bases between them. The CDR3 has 13 residues. The CDR3 protein is CASRTTHNTEAFF. For the CDR3, the DNA is TGTGCCAGTAGGACTACACATAACACTGAAGCTTTCTTT. The whole variable domain, filled in from reference TRBV19 and TRBJ1-1, reads DGGITQSPKYLFRKEGQNVTLSCEQNLNHDAMYWYRQDPGQGLRLIYYSQIVNDFQKGDIAEGYSVSREKKESFPLTVTSAQKNPTAFYLCASRTTHNTEAFFGQGTRLTVV.

The chain uses TRBV19 and TRBJ1-2, with D hard to call. Trimming pared 3 bases from V and 4 bases from J, leaving 27 bases between. Germline V gene sequence: CDR1 LNHDA, CDR2 SQIVND (reference sequence). The CDR3 sequence is 19 residues long. The CDR3 DNA reads as TGTGCCAGTAGTATCATACGCGGGGTAGGCGGCCAAGATGTCTATGGCTACACCTTC. Encoded protein: CASSIIRGVGGQDVYGYTF. Based on the CDR3 plus reference TRBV19 and TRBJ1-2, the full variable domain is DGGITQSPKYLFRKEGQNVTLSCEQNLNHDAMYWYRQDPGQGLRLIYYSQIVNDFQKGDIAEGYSVSREKKESFPLTVTSAQKNPTAFYLCASSIIRGVGGQDVYGYTFGSGTRLTVV.

The chain uses TRBV9 and TRBJ2-3; the D gene is possibly TRBD1 (6 bases). V was clipped by 4 bases and J by 4 bases, with 22 bases between them. CDR3 length: 17 residues. The germline CDR1 and CDR2 sequences are SGDLS and YYNGEE. CDR3 region: CASSSYSGTISADTQYF. The DNA of the CDR3 is TGTGCCAGCAGCTCATATTCTGGGACAATTTCGGCAGATACGCAGTATTTT.

The chain is built from TRBV11-2 and TRBJ2-3; TRBD2 matches 7 bases. The CDR3 sequence is 16 residues long. J lost 2 bases, V lost 0 bases, and 5 bases had no gene match. Germline V gene data show CDR1 as SGHAT and CDR2 as FQNNGV. The CDR3 reads CASSLDGRGNTDTQYF. The CDR3 bases are TGTGCCAGCAGCTTAGATGGGCGGGGGAACACAGATACGCAGTATTTT.

The V gene is TRBV30, the J gene TRBJ1-1, with 7 positions matching TRBD1. CDR1 and CDR2 from the germline V gene are GTSNPN and SVGIG (reference sequence). The CDR3 length is 13 residues. The V segment lost 1 base and the J segment 10 bases; nucleotides outside the gene matches: 9. In DNA, the CDR3 is TGTGCCTGGAGTGCTGACAGGGAGCACTCAGCTTTCTTT. Protein product: CAWSADREHSAFF.

The chain recombines TRBV3-1 (or the pseudogene TRBV3-2) with TRBJ1-3, with unresolved D. Trimming took off 4 bases at V and 0 bases at J, with 13 bases between the two ends. CDR3 length: 16 residues. Germline CDR1 is LGHDT and CDR2 is YNNKEL (reference sequence). As DNA, the CDR3 is TGTGCCAGCAGCCGAAACCCTCCGAGCTCTGGAAACACCATATATTTT. Its translation is CASSRNPPSSGNTIYF.

This chain links TRBV4-1 with TRBJ1-5; 10 bases match TRBD1. CDR1 MGHRA and CDR2 YSYEKL come from the germline V gene. This CDR3 is 16 amino acids long. Unmatched junction bases numbered 9, after V lost 3 bases and J lost 7 bases. CDR3 sequence reads: CASSQIPGQGKQPQHF. CDR3 DNA sequence: TGCGCCAGCAGCCAGATCCCGGGACAGGGGAAGCAGCCCCAGCATTTT.

This rearrangement joins TRBV11-3 to TRBJ2-1; D is uncertain. Germline CDR1 SGHNT, CDR2 YENEEA. V was shortened by 5 bases and J by 7 bases, with 12 bases between the two germline ends. CDR3 length: 13 amino acids. CDR3 sequence reads: CASSAPSGNEQFF. In DNA form, the CDR3 reads TGTGCCAGCAGCGCCCCCTCCGGGAATGAGCAGTTCTTC.

This clone occurred once. The V and J genes are TRBV6-5 and TRBJ1-1; TRBD1 matches 8 bases. Per the germline V gene, CDR1 is MNHEY and CDR2 is SVGAGI. This CDR3 comprises 14 residues. With V trimmed by 0 bases and J by 6 bases, 3 bases remained unmatched. The CDR3 coding sequence is TGTGCCAGCAGTTACTCGACAGGGGTGGCTGAAGCTTTCTTT. This encodes CASSYSTGVAEAFF.

V gene TRBV20-1 combines with J gene TRBJ1-5, with D perhaps matching TRBD1 (5 bases). The V end was cut by 3 bases, the J end by 0 bases, with 15 bases between. Germline V gives CDR1 DFQATT, CDR2 SNEGSKA (reference sequence). This CDR3 region has 16 residues. CDR3 amino acids: CSASGRSGNSNQPQHF. In DNA, the CDR3 is TGCAGTGCTAGTGGTCGCTCAGGGAATAGCAATCAGCCCCAGCATTTT.